Listed below are T cell receptor beta chains from one sample, sequenced in a study of blood T cell repertoires in COVID-19. Clones were read by immunoSEQ multiplex PCR, and TCRdb kept only the in-frame ones, dropping some. The data show over 90,000 clones, with 87% seen just once and approximately 3.1% held by the top ten. Material for sequencing was peripheral blood. Receptors originate from a man over 45 in a cohort sampled during active COVID-19. Both conserved end residues are part of each CDR3. The D gene is left open where the match is weak. Rows may omit the clone size; those that give it use once, few, many or a size class.

TRBD1 16 NA TRBJ1-5 TRBV27 CASSPRGQGSNQPQHF TGTGCCAGCAGTCCCCGGGGACAGGGTAGCAATCAGCCCCAGCATTTT
TRBD1 16 NA TRBJ2-3 TRBV6-2/TRBV6-3 CASSQPGQGSTDTQYF TGTGCCAGCAGTCAGCCGGGACAGGGAAGCACAGATACGCAGTATTTT
TRBD2 14 NA TRBJ2-5 TRBV10-3 CAISVGGGKETQYF TGTGCCATCAGTGTCGGGGGGGGGAAGGAGACCCAGTACTTC
NA 15 NA TRBJ2-5 TRBV21-1 CASSSRDRRMETQYF TGTGCCAGCAGCTCCCGTGACAGGAGAATGGAGACCCAGTACTTC
NA 10 NA TRBJ1-1 TRBV12-3/TRBV12-4 CASTLGKAFF TGTGCCAGCACCCTCGGGAAGGCTTTCTTT
NA 13 few TRBJ2-7 TRBV18 CASSPGAEYEQYF TGTGCCAGCTCACCAGGGGCAGAATACGAGCAGTACTTC
NA 14 NA TRBJ1-5 TRBV11-3 CASSITREYQPQHF TGTGCCAGCAGCATTACCAGGGAATATCAGCCCCAGCATTTT
TRBD1 12 NA TRBJ1-1 TRBV10-3 CAISSPGQRAFF TGTGCCATCAGCTCACCGGGACAGCGGGCTTTCTTT
NA 14 NA TRBJ1-2 TRBV2 CASSEDRVSGGYTF TGTGCCAGCAGTGAAGACAGGGTATCGGGCGGCTACACCTTC
NA 12 NA TRBJ1-1 TRBV6-5 CASSYGSTEAFF TGTGCCAGCAGTTACGGGAGTACTGAAGCTTTCTTT
NA 13 few TRBJ2-7 TRBV4-3 CASSRTGSYEQYF TGCGCCAGCAGCCGTACAGGGTCCTACGAGCAGTACTTC
NA 12 NA TRBJ2-7 TRBV4-2 CASSQVRGEQYF TGTGCCAGCAGCCAAGTAAGGGGGGAGCAGTACTTC
NA 15 few TRBJ1-6 TRBV2 CASSEGRVNNSPLHF TGTGCCAGCAGTGAAGGGAGAGTGAATAATTCACCCCTCCACTTT
NA 13 NA TRBJ2-1 TRBV6-6 CASTKAPNNEQFF TGTGCCAGCACCAAAGCACCAAACAATGAGCAGTTCTTC
TRBD1 13 NA TRBJ2-1 TRBV19 CASNRGLHNEQFF TGTGCCAGTAACAGGGGGCTACACAATGAGCAGTTCTTC
TRBD1 14 NA TRBJ1-1 TRBV7-3 CASSFRGRNTEAFF TGTGCCAGCAGCTTCAGGGGGAGGAACACTGAAGCTTTCTTT
NA 14 NA TRBJ2-3 TRBV19 CASRAGRSTDTQYF TGTGCCAGTAGGGCAGGTCGGAGCACAGATACGCAGTATTTT
NA 16 NA TRBJ1-3 TRBV9 CASSAGGQEYADTIYF TGTGCCAGCAGCGCGGGGGGGCAGGAGTACGCGGACACCATATATTTT
NA 16 NA TRBJ2-4 TRBV7-9 CASSAVGTSAKNIQYF TGTGCCAGCAGCGCTGTTGGGACTTCAGCCAAAAACATTCAGTACTTC
NA 13 NA TRBJ2-1 TRBV11-3 CASSLDRVHEQFF TGTGCCAGCAGCTTAGATCGGGTCCATGAGCAGTTCTTC
NA 14 once TRBJ1-1 TRBV7-9 CASSIPTGGTEAFF TGTGCCAGCAGCATACCAACGGGAGGGACTGAAGCTTTCTTT
NA 17 NA TRBJ1-1 TRBV7-9 CASSLGPISLGNTEAFF TGTGCCAGCAGCTTAGGCCCGATATCCCTAGGGAACACTGAAGCTTTCTTT
NA 11 once TRBJ1-4 TRBV20-1 CSAGRSEKLFF TGCAGTGCTGGAAGGAGTGAAAAACTGTTTTTT
NA 12 NA TRBJ1-2 TRBV5-6 CASSLRRVGYTF TGTGCCAGCAGCTTGAGGAGGGTTGGCTACACCTTC
NA 12 NA TRBJ1-5 TRBV19 CASRQLTGPQHF TGTGCCAGTAGGCAACTGACGGGGCCCCAGCATTTT
TRBD1 13 NA TRBJ1-2 TRBV9 CASSVGRGSGYTF TGTGCCAGCAGCGTAGGCAGGGGGTCTGGCTACACCTTC
NA 12 NA TRBJ1-2 TRBV2 CATHTTNYGYTF TGTGCCACCCACACTACAAACTATGGCTACACCTTC
TRBD2 17 NA TRBJ2-4 TRBV5-5 CASSFQGLAGIKNIQYF TGTGCCAGCAGTTTCCAGGGACTAGCGGGAATCAAAAACATTCAGTACTTC
NA 13 NA TRBJ1-1 TRBV14 CASSQDPAWRAFF TGTGCCAGCAGCCAAGATCCCGCCTGGAGAGCTTTCTTT
TRBD2 16 NA TRBJ2-1 TRBV6-2/TRBV6-3 CASSSKLAGGKNEQFF TGTGCCAGCAGCTCAAAACTAGCGGGGGGGAAGAATGAGCAGTTCTTC
NA 16 NA TRBJ2-3 TRBV9 CASSVAFEGGADTQYF TGTGCCAGCAGCGTAGCTTTTGAGGGGGGGGCAGATACGCAGTATTTT
NA 14 NA TRBJ1-2 TRBV5-1 CASSLEEAPYGYTF TGCGCCAGCAGCTTGGAGGAGGCCCCCTATGGCTACACCTTC
NA 15 NA TRBJ1-6 TRBV5-1 CASSPVTRDNSPLHF TGCGCCAGCAGCCCCGTCACGAGAGATAATTCACCCCTCCACTTT
NA 16 NA TRBJ2-1 TRBV19 CASSIAAGRIENEQFF TGTGCCAGTAGTATAGCGGCAGGGAGGATTGAGAATGAGCAGTTCTTC
NA 15 NA TRBJ2-3 TRBV28 CASSLIQGTTDTQYF TGTGCCAGCAGCTTGATACAGGGCACCACAGATACGCAGTATTTT
TRBD2 22 NA TRBJ2-1 TRBV4-3 CASSRTRAGTSGGSARYNEQFF TGCGCCAGCAGCCGAACAAGGGCCGGGACTAGCGGGGGCAGCGCTAGGTACAATGAGCAGTTCTTC
TRBD1 13 NA TRBJ2-1 TRBV7-3 CASSAGRGQEQFF TGTGCCAGCAGCGCCGGCAGGGGGCAAGAGCAGTTCTTC